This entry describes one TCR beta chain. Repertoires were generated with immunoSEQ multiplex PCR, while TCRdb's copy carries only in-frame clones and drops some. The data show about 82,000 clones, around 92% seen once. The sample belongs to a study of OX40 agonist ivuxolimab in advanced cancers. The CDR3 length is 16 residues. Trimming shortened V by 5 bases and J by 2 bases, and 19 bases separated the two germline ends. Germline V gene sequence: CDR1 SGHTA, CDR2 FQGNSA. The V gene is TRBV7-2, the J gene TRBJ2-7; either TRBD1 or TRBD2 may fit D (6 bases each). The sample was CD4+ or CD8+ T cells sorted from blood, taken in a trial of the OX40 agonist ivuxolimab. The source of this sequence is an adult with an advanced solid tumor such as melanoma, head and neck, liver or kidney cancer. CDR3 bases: TGTGCCAGCAGCCAGGGGCGGGACCCTCGTACCTACGAGCAGTACTTC. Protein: CASSQGRDPRTYEQYF.